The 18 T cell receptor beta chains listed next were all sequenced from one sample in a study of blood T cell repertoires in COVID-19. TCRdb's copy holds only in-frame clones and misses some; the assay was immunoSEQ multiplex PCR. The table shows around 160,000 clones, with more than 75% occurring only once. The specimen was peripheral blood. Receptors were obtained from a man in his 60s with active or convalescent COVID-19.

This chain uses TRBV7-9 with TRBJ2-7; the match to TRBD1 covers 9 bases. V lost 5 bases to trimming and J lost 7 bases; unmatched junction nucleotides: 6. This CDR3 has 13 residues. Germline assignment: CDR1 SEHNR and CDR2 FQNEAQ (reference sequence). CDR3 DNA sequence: TGTGCCAGCAGCGTACAGGGGGCGGGGGAGCAGTACTTC. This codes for CASSVQGAGEQYF.

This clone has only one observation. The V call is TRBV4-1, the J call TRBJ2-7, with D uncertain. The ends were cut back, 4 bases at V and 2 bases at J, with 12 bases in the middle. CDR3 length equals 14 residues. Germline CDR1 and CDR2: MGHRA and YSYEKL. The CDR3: CASSPLNRAYEQYF. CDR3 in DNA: TGCGCCAGCAGCCCCCTTAATCGGGCCTACGAGCAGTACTTC.

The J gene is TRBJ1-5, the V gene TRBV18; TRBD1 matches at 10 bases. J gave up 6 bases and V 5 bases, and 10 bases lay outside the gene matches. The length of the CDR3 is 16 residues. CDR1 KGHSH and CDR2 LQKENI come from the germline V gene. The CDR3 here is CASSAKDRGAGQPQHF. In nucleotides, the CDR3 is TGTGCCAGCTCAGCAAAGGACAGGGGGGCCGGTCAGCCCCAGCATTTT.

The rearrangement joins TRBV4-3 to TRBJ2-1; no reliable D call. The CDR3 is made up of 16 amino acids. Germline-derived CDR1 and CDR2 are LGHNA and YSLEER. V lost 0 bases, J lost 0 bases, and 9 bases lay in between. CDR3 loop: CASSQDFRSSYNEQFF. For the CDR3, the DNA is TGCGCCAGCAGCCAAGATTTTAGGAGCTCCTACAATGAGCAGTTCTTC.

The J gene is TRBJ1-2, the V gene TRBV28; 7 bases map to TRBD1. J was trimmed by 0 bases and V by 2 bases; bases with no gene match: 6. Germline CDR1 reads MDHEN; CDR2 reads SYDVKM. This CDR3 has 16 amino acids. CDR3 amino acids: CASSLEGARSNYGYTF. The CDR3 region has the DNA TGTGCCAGCAGTTTAGAGGGGGCGCGATCTAACTATGGCTACACCTTC.

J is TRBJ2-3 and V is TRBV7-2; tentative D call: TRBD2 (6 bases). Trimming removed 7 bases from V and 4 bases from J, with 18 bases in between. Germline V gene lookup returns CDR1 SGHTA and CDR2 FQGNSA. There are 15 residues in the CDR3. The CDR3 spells CASTMGGTMADTQYF. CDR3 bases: TGTGCCAGCACAATGGGGGGTACCATGGCAGATACGCAGTATTTT.

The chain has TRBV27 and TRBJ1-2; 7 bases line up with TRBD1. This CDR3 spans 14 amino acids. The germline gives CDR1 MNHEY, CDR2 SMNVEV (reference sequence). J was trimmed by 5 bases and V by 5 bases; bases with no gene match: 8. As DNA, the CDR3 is TGTGCCAGCAGTCTAACGGGACAGAGTTATGGCTACACCTTC. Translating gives CASSLTGQSYGYTF.

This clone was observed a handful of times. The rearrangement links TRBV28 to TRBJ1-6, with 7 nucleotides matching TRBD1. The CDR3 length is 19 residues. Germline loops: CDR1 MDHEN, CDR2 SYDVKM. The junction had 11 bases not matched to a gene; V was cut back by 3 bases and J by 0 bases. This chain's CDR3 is CASSLLDRLGSSYNSPLHF. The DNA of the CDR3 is TGTGCCAGCAGTTTGTTGGACAGGCTTGGGAGCTCCTATAATTCACCCCTCCACTTT.

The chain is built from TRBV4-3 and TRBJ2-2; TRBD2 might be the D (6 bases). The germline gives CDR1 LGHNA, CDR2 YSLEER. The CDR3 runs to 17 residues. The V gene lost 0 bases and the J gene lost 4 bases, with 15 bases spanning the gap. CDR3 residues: CASSQEVVSGTTGELFF. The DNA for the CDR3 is TGCGCCAGCAGCCAAGAGGTAGTTAGCGGAACCACCGGGGAGCTGTTTTTT.

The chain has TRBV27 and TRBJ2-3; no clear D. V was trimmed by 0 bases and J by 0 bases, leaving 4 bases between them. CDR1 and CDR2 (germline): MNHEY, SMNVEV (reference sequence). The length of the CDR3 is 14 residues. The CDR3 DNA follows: TGTGCCAGCAGTTTATCCCTCAGCACAGATACGCAGTATTTT. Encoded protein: CASSLSLSTDTQYF.

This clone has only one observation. Written as DNA, the CDR3 is TGTGCCAGTAGTATCATCTACGGGACAGGGGGCACAGATACGCAGTATTTT. Its protein product is CASSIIYGTGGTDTQYF. The V gene is TRBV19, the J gene TRBJ2-3, with 10 nucleotides matching TRBD1. CDR1 and CDR2 (germline): LNHDA, SQIVND (reference sequence). J was trimmed by 1 base and V by 3 bases; bases with no gene match: 7. This CDR3 comprises 17 residues. The full variable domain, in which reference TRBV19 and TRBJ2-3 provide the parts outside the CDR3, is DGGITQSPKYLFRKEGQNVTLSCEQNLNHDAMYWYRQDPGQGLRLIYYSQIVNDFQKGDIAEGYSVSREKKESFPLTVTSAQKNPTAFYLCASSIIYGTGGTDTQYFGPGTRLTVL.

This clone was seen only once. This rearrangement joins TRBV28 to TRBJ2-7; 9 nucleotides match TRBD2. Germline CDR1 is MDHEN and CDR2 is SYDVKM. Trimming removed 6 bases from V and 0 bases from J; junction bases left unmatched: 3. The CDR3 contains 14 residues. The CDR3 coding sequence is TGTGCCAGCAGGTTAGCGGGAGTCTCCTACGAGCAGTACTTC. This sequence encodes CASRLAGVSYEQYF.

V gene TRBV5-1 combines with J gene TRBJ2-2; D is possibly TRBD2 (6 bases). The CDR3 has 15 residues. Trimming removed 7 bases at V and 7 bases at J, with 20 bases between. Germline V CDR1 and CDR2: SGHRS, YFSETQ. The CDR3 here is CASGPGLQVVGELFF. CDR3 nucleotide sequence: TGCGCCAGCGGGCCGGGACTCCAAGTAGTCGGGGAGCTGTTTTTT. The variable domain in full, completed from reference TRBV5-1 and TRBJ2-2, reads KAGVTQTPRYLIKTRGQQVTLSCSPISGHRSVSWYQQTPGQGLQFLFEYFSETQRNKGNFPGRFSGRQFSNSRSEMNVSTLELGDSALYLCASGPGLQVVGELFFGEGSRLTVL.

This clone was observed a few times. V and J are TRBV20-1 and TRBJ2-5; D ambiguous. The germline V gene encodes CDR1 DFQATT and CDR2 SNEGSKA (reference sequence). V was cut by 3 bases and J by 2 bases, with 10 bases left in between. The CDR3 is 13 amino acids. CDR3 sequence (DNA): TGCAGTGCTAGTAGATCGGTACAAGAGACCCAGTACTTC. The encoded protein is CSASRSVQETQYF.

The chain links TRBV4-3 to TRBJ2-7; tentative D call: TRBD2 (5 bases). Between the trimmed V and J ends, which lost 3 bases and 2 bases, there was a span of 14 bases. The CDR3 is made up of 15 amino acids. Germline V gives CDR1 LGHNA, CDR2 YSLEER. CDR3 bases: TGCGCCAGCAGCCAGGCCCCGATGGGAGCCTACGAGCAGTACTTC. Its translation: CASSQAPMGAYEQYF.

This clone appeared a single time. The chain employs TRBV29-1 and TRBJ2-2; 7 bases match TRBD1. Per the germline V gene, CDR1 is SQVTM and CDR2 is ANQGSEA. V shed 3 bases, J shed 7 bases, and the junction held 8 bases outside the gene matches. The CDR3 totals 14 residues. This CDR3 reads CSVDGTEGIGELFF. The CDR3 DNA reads TGCAGCGTTGACGGGACAGAAGGCATCGGGGAGCTGTTTTTT.

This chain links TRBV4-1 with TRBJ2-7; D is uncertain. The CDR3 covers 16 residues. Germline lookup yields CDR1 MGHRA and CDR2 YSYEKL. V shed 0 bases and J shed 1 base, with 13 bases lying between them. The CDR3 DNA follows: TGCGCCAGCAGCCAAGATCAGGCCCCTGGTTCCTACGAGCAGTACTTC. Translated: CASSQDQAPGSYEQYF.

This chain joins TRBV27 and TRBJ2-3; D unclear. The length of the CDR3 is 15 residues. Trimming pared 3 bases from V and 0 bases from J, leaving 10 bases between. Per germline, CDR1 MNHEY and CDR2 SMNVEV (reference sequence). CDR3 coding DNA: TGTGCCAGCAGTTTTAGTCTCGCTAGCACAGATACGCAGTATTTT. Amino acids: CASSFSLASTDTQYF.